This T cell receptor beta chain emerged from a study of OX40 agonist ivuxolimab in advanced cancers. Sequenced by immunoSEQ multiplex PCR; TCRdb stores in-frame clones only, minus some. The sample contains 85,000 to 130,000 clones, 90% of which appear only once. V lost 2 bases to trimming and J lost 4 bases, with 18 bases between them. This CDR3 is 17 amino acids long. Sequenced here: CD4+ or CD8+ T cells sorted from blood, sampled in a trial of the OX40 agonist ivuxolimab. The origin of this receptor is an adult with an advanced solid tumor such as melanoma, head and neck, liver or kidney cancer. The rearrangement links TRBV23-1 to TRBJ1-5; a possible D gene is TRBD1 (5 bases). TRBV23-1 is placed among ORFs of uncertain function. The CDR3 here is CASSQADGAWSNQPQHF. In DNA form, the CDR3 reads TGCGCCAGCAGTCAAGCGGATGGGGCCTGGAGTAATCAGCCCCAGCATTTT.